The T cell receptor beta chain under discussion was sequenced for a study of control samples from healthy donors and cancer patients. Data came from immunoSEQ multiplex PCR; TCRdb stores just in-frame clones and leaves some out. The table has approximately 82,000 clones, 87% seen once. Germline CDR1 reads MDHEN; CDR2 reads SYDVKM. The CDR3 consists of 16 residues. V lost 5 bases, J lost 6 bases, and 13 bases stayed unmatched. This receptor was taken from a middle-aged man in good health. The chain links TRBV28 to TRBJ1-5; 7 nucleotides align to TRBD1. Sequenced: blood. CDR3 amino acids: CASSPIARQGTQPQHF. CDR3 sequence (DNA): TGTGCCAGCAGTCCCATAGCCCGACAGGGAACTCAGCCCCAGCATTTT.